A selection of T cell receptor beta chains follows, all from one sample in a study of T cell responses to AZD1222 COVID-19 vaccine. Only in-frame clones appear in the TCRdb table, and some are missing; sequencing was by immunoSEQ multiplex PCR. This repertoire shows tens of thousands of clones, roughly nine tenths found once; its top ten account for less than 4%. The starting material was peripheral blood, obtained 28 days after the second AZD1222 dose. The receptor set was obtained from an adult who received the AZD1222 COVID-19 vaccine. CDR3s include the opening cysteine and the closing phenylalanine or tryptophan. D genes are given only for firm matches. Clone sizes are given selectively: once, few, many, or a class where the clone is expanded.

CDR3aa: CASSLDPRNLGRGETQYF
CDR3nt: TGTGCCAGCAGCTTAGATCCCCGAAACCTAGGTAGGGGAGAGACCCAGTACTTC
d_gene: NA
len: 18
j_gene: TRBJ2-5
abundance: NA
v_gene: TRBV11-3

CDR3aa: CSAAGTEFSGELFF
CDR3nt: TGCAGCGCTGCCGGGACAGAGTTCTCCGGGGAGCTGTTTTTT
d_gene: TRBD1
len: 14
j_gene: TRBJ2-2
abundance: few
v_gene: TRBV29-1

CDR3aa: CASSGRGGRLNGYTF
CDR3nt: TGTGCCAGCAGTGGCAGGGGGGGGCGCCTGAATGGCTACACCTTC
d_gene: TRBD1
len: 15
j_gene: TRBJ1-2
abundance: NA
v_gene: TRBV28

CDR3aa: CASSYGDWTEAFF
CDR3nt: TGTGCCAGCAGTTACGGGGATTGGACTGAAGCTTTCTTT
d_gene: NA
len: 13
j_gene: TRBJ1-1
abundance: NA
v_gene: TRBV6-2/TRBV6-3

CDR3aa: CASSWGDRGDGYTF
CDR3nt: TGCGCCAGCAGCTGGGGGGACAGGGGAGATGGCTACACCTTC
d_gene: TRBD1
len: 14
j_gene: TRBJ1-2
abundance: NA
v_gene: TRBV5-1

CDR3aa: CASSLTGDLYGYTF
CDR3nt: TGTGCCAGCAGCTTGACAGGAGACCTCTATGGCTACACCTTC
d_gene: NA
len: 14
j_gene: TRBJ1-2
abundance: NA
v_gene: TRBV5-5

CDR3aa: CASSLAAGGALNQPQHF
CDR3nt: TGTGCCAGCAGCTTAGCGGCTGGGGGGGCGTTAAATCAGCCCCAGCATTTT
d_gene: NA
len: 17
j_gene: TRBJ1-5
abundance: NA
v_gene: TRBV7-2

CDR3aa: CASRTLGGGRYNEQFF
CDR3nt: TGTGCCAGCCGCACCTTGGGGGGCGGGAGATACAATGAGCAGTTCTTC
d_gene: NA
len: 16
j_gene: TRBJ2-1
abundance: NA
v_gene: TRBV27

CDR3aa: CASSTPDSFTEAFF
CDR3nt: TGTGCCAGTAGTACGCCGGACAGCTTCACTGAAGCTTTCTTT
d_gene: NA
len: 14
j_gene: TRBJ1-1
abundance: NA
v_gene: TRBV19

CDR3aa: CASSALPGTGFTEAFF
CDR3nt: TGTGCCAGCAGTGCCCTCCCTGGGACAGGGTTCACTGAAGCTTTCTTT
d_gene: TRBD1
len: 16
j_gene: TRBJ1-1
abundance: NA
v_gene: TRBV27

CDR3aa: CASSVARQGANYGYTF
CDR3nt: TGTGCCAGCAGCGTAGCTAGACAGGGCGCTAACTATGGCTACACCTTC
d_gene: TRBD1
len: 16
j_gene: TRBJ1-2
abundance: once
v_gene: TRBV9

CDR3aa: CASSLVVGTTYEQYF
CDR3nt: TGTGCCAGCAGCTTGGTAGTAGGGACGACCTACGAGCAGTACTTC
d_gene: NA
len: 15
j_gene: TRBJ2-7
abundance: NA
v_gene: TRBV5-4

CDR3aa: CASLLYSTDTQYF
CDR3nt: TGTGCCAGCCTGCTTTACAGCACAGATACGCAGTATTTT
d_gene: NA
len: 13
j_gene: TRBJ2-3
abundance: NA
v_gene: TRBV6-5

CDR3aa: CASSSRGRNTGELFF
CDR3nt: TGTGCCAGCAGCTCCCGCGGACGGAACACCGGGGAGCTGTTTTTT
d_gene: NA
len: 15
j_gene: TRBJ2-2
abundance: NA
v_gene: TRBV7-2

CDR3aa: CASAAVGGEAFF
CDR3nt: TGTGCCAGCGCGGCGGTGGGGGGTGAAGCTTTCTTT
d_gene: NA
len: 12
j_gene: TRBJ1-1
abundance: NA
v_gene: TRBV12-3/TRBV12-4

CDR3aa: CASSLGPAQVKNTEAFF
CDR3nt: TGTGCCAGCAGCTTAGGACCAGCACAGGTTAAGAACACTGAAGCTTTCTTT
d_gene: NA
len: 17
j_gene: TRBJ1-1
abundance: NA
v_gene: TRBV7-6

CDR3aa: CASSLALAGGSTDTQYF
CDR3nt: TGTGCCAGCAGCTTAGCGCTGGCAGGGGGGAGCACAGATACGCAGTATTTT
d_gene: NA
len: 17
j_gene: TRBJ2-3
abundance: few
v_gene: TRBV7-9